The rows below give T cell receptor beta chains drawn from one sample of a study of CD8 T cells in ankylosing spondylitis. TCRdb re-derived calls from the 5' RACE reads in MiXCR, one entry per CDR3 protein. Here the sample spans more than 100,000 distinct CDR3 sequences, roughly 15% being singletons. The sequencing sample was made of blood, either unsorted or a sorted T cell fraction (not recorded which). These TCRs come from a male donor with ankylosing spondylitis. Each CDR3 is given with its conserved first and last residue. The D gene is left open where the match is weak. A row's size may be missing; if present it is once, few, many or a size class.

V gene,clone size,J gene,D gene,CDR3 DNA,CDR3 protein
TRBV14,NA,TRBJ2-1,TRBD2,TGTGCCAGCAGCCACGGTCGCGGGAGGGCCAATGAGCAGTTCTTC,CASSHGRGRANEQFF
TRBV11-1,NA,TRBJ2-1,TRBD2,TGTGCCAGCAGCTCCCCCCGGTTCGGACTAGCGGGTTACAATGAGCAGTTCTTC,CASSSPRFGLAGYNEQFF
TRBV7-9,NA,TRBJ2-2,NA,TGTGCCAGCAGCTTCGCCGGACCTAGGAACACCGGGGAGCTGTTTTTT,CASSFAGPRNTGELFF
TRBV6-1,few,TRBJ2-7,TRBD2,TGTGCCAGCAGACCCACAGCGGGAGGTTCCTACGAGCAGTACTTC,CASRPTAGGSYEQYF
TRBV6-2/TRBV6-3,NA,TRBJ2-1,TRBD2,TGTGCCAGCAGTACCGTCCGGACTAGCTATTCAAATGAGCAGTTCTTC,CASSTVRTSYSNEQFF
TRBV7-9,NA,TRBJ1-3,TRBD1,TGTGCCAGCAGCTTTACCCGACAGGGCCCTGGAAACACCATATATTTT,CASSFTRQGPGNTIYF
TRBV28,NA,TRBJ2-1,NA,TGTGCCAGCAGCCTCAGACAGTATAATGAGCAGTTCTTC,CASSLRQYNEQFF
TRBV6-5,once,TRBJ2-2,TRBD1,TGTGCCAGCAGTTACGGGGGTCAGGGGGTGAACACCGGGGAGCTGTTTTTT,CASSYGGQGVNTGELFF
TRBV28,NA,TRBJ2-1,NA,TGTGCCAGCAGTTCATGGGGGGGCAAGAATTCTAATGAGCAGTTCTTC,CASSSWGGKNSNEQFF
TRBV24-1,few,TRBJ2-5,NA,TGTGCCACCAGTGATCCCCCAATGGAGACCCAGTACTTC,CATSDPPMETQYF
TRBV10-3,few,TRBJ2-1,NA,TGTGCCATCAGTGAGTCGATGGATGAGCAGTTCTTC,CAISESMDEQFF
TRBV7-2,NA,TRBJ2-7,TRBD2,TGTGCCAGCACGTGGACTAGCGCGTACGAGCAGTACTTC,CASTWTSAYEQYF
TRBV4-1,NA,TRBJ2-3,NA,TGCGCCAGCAGCCAAGACCAGTATATGGCAGCAGATACGCAGTATTTT,CASSQDQYMAADTQYF
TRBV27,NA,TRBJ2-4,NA,TGTGCCAGCAGTTTATTGGTTCAGATCAAAAACATTCAGTACTTC,CASSLLVQIKNIQYF
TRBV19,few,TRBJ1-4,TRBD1,TGTGCCAGTAGTAGCGGGACAGGAACCGAAAAACTGTTTTTT,CASSSGTGTEKLFF
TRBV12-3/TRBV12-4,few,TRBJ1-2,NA,TGTGCCAGCAGTTTAGCCCCGGGGGCTAGCAGCTATGGCTACACCTTC,CASSLAPGASSYGYTF
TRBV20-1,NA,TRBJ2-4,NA,TGCAGTGCCGGGGCCGGGACCAAAAACATTCAGTACTTC,CSAGAGTKNIQYF
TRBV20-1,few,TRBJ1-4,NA,TGCAGTGCTAGAGCCCAGGCCACCAGTGAAAAACTGTTTTTT,CSARAQATSEKLFF
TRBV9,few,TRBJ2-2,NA,TGTGCCAGCAGCGTAGTTGGCCCCCCCGGGGAGCTGTTTTTT,CASSVVGPPGELFF
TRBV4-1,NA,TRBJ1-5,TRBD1,TGCGCCAGCAGCCAAGCCGGGACAGGGGGCTTCAATCAGCCCCAGCATTTT,CASSQAGTGGFNQPQHF
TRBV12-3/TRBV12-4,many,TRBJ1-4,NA,TGTGCCAGCAGTTTGTCAACTAATGAAAAACTGTTTTTT,CASSLSTNEKLFF
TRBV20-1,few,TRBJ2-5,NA,TGCAGTGCCAAGGGACCTTTAGAGACCCAGTACTTC,CSAKGPLETQYF
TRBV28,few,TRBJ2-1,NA,TGTGCCAGCACCCCGGTCCGGGACCCTTTCGTGAATGAGCAGTTCTTC,CASTPVRDPFVNEQFF
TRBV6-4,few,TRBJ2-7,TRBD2,TGTGCCACCAGTCTAGCGGGAGGGCCCGGAGGGGAGCAGTACTTC,CATSLAGGPGGEQYF
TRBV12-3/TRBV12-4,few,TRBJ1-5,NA,TGTGCCAGCAGTTTTGGTGAGGGGACCAATCAGCCCCAGCATTTT,CASSFGEGTNQPQHF
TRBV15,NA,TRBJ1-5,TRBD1,TGTGCCACCAGCCCAGCCGTGGACAGGGGGAACCAGCCCCAGCATTTT,CATSPAVDRGNQPQHF
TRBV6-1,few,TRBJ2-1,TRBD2,TGTGCCAGCAGTAATAGCGGGAGTGGTAACAATGAGCAGTTCTTC,CASSNSGSGNNEQFF